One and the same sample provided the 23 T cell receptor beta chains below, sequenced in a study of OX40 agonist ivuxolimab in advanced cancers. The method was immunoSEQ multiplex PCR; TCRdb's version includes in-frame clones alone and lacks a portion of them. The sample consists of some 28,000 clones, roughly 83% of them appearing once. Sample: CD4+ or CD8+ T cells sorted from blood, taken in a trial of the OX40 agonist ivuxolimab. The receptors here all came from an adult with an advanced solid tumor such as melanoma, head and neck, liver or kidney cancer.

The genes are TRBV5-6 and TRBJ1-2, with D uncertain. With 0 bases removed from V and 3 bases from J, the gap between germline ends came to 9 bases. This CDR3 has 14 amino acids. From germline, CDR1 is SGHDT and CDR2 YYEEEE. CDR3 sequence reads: CASSLGSFDYGYTF. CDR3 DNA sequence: TGTGCCAGCAGCTTGGGGTCATTTGACTATGGCTACACCTTC.

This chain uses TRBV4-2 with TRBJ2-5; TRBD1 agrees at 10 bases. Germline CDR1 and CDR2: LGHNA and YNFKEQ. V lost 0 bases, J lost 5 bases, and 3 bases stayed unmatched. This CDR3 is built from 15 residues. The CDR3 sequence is CASSQETGGAETQYF. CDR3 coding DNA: TGTGCCAGCAGCCAAGAGACAGGGGGCGCGGAGACCCAGTACTTC.

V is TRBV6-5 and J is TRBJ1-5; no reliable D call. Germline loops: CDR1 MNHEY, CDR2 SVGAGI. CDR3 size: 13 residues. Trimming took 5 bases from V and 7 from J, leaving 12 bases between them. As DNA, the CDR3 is TGTGCCAGCAGTCCGACCCCCGGGCAGCCCCAGCATTTT. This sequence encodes CASSPTPGQPQHF.

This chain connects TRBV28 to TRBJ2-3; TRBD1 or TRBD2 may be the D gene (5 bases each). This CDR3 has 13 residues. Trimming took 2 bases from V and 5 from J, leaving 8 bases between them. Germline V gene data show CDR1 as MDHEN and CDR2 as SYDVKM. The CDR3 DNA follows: TGTGCCAGCAGTTTAGTGAGGGGAGATACGCAGTATTTT. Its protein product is CASSLVRGDTQYF. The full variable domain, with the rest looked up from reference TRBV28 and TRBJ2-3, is DVKVTQSSRYLVKRTGEKVFLECVQDMDHENMFWYRQDPGLGLRLIYFSYDVKMKEKGDIPEGYSVSREKKERFSLILESASTNQTSMYLCASSLVRGDTQYFGPGTRLTVL.

The CDR3 sequence: CASSSRLYTEAFF. CDR3 DNA sequence: TGTGCCAGCAGTTCCCGGCTGTACACTGAAGCTTTCTTT. The V gene is TRBV28, the J gene TRBJ1-1; no reliable D call. Trimming pared 4 bases from V and 3 bases from J, leaving 9 bases between. Germline V gene sequence: CDR1 MDHEN, CDR2 SYDVKM. The CDR3 sequence is 13 residues long.

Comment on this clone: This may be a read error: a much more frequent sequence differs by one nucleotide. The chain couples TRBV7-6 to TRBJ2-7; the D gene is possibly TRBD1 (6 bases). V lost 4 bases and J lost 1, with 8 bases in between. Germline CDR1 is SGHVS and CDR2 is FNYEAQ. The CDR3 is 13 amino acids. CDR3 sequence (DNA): TGTGCCAGCAGCTCCGGACAGTCCTACGAGCAGTACTTC. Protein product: CASSSGQSYEQYF. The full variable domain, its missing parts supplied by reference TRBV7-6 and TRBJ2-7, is GAGVSQSPRYKVTKRGQDVALRCDPISGHVSLYWYRQALGQGPEFLTYFNYEAQQDKSGLPNDRFSAERPEGSISTLTIQRTEQRDSAMYRCASSSGQSYEQYFGPGTRLTVT.

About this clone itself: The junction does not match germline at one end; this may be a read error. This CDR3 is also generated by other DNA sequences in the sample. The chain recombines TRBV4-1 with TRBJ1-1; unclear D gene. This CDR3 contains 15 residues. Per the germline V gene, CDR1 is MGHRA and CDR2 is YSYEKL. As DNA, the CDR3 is TGCGCCAGCAGCCTCACTATTCCTATGAACACTGAGGCTTTCTTT. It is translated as CASSLTIPMNTEAFF.

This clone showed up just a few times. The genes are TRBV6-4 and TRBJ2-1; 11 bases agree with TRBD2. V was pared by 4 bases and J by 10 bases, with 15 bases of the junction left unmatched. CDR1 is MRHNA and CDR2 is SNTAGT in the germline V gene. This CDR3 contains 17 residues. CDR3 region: CASSASFTGLAVGEQFF. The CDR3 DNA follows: TGTGCCAGCAGTGCCAGTTTTACGGGACTAGCGGTAGGGGAGCAGTTCTTC.

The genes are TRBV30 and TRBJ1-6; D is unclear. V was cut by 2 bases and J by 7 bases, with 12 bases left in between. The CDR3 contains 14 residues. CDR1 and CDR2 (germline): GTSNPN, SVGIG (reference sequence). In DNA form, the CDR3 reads TGTGCCTGGAGTTTAGGACGGCTAAATTCACCCCTCCACTTT. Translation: CAWSLGRLNSPLHF.

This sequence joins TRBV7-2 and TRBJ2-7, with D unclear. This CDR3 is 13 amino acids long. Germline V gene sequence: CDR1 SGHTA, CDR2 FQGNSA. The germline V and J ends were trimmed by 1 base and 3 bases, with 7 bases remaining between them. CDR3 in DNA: TGTGCCAGCAGCTTAGGTGGGATCTACGAGCAGTACTTC. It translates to CASSLGGIYEQYF.

CDR3 DNA: TGTGCCAGCACCGCGACAGGAAGGAAGCATGAAGCTTTCTTT. This sequence encodes CASTATGRKHEAFF. The chain couples TRBV28 to TRBJ1-1, with D possibly being TRBD1 (6 bases). This CDR3 has 14 residues. The V gene's germline CDR1 is MDHEN and CDR2 SYDVKM. The V gene lost 7 bases and the J gene lost 7 bases, with 19 bases spanning the gap.

CDR3 DNA sequence: TGTGCCAGCTCACCTTCCGGACAGTATCTTTATGGCTACACCTTC. Protein product: CASSPSGQYLYGYTF. This chain links TRBV18 with TRBJ1-2, with D possibly TRBD1 on 6 matching bases. Germline lookup yields CDR1 KGHSH and CDR2 LQKENI. Trimming stripped 3 bases from V and 5 bases from J, with 16 bases between. The CDR3 totals 15 residues. The full variable domain, rest sourced from reference TRBV18 and TRBJ1-2, is NAGVMQNPRHLVRRRGQEARLRCSPMKGHSHVYWYRQLPEEGLKFMVYLQKENIIDESGMPKERFSAEFPKEGPSILRIQQVVRGDSAAYFCASSPSGQYLYGYTFGSGTRLTVV.

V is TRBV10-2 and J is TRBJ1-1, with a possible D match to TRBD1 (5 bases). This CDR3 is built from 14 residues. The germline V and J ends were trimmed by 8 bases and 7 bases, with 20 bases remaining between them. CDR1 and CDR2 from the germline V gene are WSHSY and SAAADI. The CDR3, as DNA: TGCGCCAGCTCGAACTGGGACGGTGAGAATGAAGCTTTCTTT. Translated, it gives CASSNWDGENEAFF.

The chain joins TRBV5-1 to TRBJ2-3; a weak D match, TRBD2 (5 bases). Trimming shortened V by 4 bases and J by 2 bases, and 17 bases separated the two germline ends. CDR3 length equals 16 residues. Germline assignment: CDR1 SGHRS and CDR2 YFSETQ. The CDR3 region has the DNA TGCGCCAGCAGCCTGGCAGCGGCAGGACTCACAGATACGCAGTATTTT. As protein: CASSLAAAGLTDTQYF.

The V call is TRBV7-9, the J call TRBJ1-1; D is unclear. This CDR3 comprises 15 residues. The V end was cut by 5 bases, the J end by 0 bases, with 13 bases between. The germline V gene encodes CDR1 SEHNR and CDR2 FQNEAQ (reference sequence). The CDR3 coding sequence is TGTGCCAGCAGCCAGACGGGTCAGGTGAACACTGAAGCTTTCTTT. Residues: CASSQTGQVNTEAFF.

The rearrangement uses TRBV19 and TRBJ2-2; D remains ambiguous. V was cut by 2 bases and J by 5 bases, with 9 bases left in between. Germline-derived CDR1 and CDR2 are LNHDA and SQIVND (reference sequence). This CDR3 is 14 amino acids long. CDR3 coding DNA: TGTGCCAGTAGTATACCCTATCCGACCGGGGAGCTGTTTTTT. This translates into CASSIPYPTGELFF. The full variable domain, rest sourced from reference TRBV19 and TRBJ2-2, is DGGITQSPKYLFRKEGQNVTLSCEQNLNHDAMYWYRQDPGQGLRLIYYSQIVNDFQKGDIAEGYSVSREKKESFPLTVTSAQKNPTAFYLCASSIPYPTGELFFGEGSRLTVL.

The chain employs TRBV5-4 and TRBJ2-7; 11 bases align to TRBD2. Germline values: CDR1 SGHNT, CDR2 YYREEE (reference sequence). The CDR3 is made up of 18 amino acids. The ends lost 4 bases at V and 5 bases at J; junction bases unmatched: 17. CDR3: CASSPSLQLAGGGHEQYF. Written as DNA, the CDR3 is TGTGCCAGCAGCCCGTCCCTCCAGCTAGCGGGGGGCGGCCACGAGCAGTACTTC.

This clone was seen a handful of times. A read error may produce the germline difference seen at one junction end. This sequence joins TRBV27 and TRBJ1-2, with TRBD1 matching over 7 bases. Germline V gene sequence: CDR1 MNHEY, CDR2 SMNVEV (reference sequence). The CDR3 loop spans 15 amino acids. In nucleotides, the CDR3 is TGTGCCAGCAGCGAAACCGGGACAGCGAACTACGGCTACACCTTC. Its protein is CASSETGTANYGYTF.

Here the CDR3 reads CASSFVGGNTEAFF. The CDR3 coding sequence is TGCGCCAGCAGCTTCGTAGGAGGGAACACTGAAGCTTTCTTT. This sequence joins TRBV5-1 and TRBJ1-1; D gene ambiguous. Germline values: CDR1 SGHRS, CDR2 YFSETQ. Trimming removed 2 bases from V and 1 base from J, with 9 bases in between. CDR3 length: 14 residues.

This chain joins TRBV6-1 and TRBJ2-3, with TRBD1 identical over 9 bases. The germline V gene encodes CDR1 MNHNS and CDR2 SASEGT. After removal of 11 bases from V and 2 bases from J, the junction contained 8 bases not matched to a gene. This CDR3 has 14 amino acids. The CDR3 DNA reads TGTGCCGGGTCGGGACAGGGAAACACAGATACGCAGTATTTT. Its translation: CAGSGQGNTDTQYF.

The CDR3 DNA reads as TGCGCCAGCAGCGTCAGGGGCGGGAACACTGAAGCTTTCTTT. This sequence encodes CASSVRGGNTEAFF. The V and J genes are TRBV5-1 and TRBJ1-1; possibly TRBD1 for D (6 bases). CDR3 length: 14 amino acids. Germline CDR1 reads SGHRS; CDR2 reads YFSETQ. Deletions cut 4 bases from V and 1 base from J, with 11 bases between.

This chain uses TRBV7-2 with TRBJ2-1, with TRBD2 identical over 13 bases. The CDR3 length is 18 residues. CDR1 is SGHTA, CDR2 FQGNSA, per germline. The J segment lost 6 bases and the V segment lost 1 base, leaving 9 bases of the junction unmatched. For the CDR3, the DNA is TGTGCCAGCAGCTTAGTGACTAGCGGGGGGTACCCCAGCAATGAGCAGTTCTTC. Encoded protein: CASSLVTSGGYPSNEQFF. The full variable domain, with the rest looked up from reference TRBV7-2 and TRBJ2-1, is GAGVSQSPSNKVTEKGKDVELRCDPISGHTALYWYRQSLGQGLEFLIYFQGNSAPDKSGLPSDRFSAERTGGSVSTLTIQRTQQEDSAVYLCASSLVTSGGYPSNEQFFGPGTRLTVL.

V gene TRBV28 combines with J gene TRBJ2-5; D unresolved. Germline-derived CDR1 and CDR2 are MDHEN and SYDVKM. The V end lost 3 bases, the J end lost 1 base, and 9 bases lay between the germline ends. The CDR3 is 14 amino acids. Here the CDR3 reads CASSFPDVQETQYF. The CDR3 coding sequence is TGTGCCAGCAGTTTCCCGGACGTCCAAGAGACCCAGTACTTC.